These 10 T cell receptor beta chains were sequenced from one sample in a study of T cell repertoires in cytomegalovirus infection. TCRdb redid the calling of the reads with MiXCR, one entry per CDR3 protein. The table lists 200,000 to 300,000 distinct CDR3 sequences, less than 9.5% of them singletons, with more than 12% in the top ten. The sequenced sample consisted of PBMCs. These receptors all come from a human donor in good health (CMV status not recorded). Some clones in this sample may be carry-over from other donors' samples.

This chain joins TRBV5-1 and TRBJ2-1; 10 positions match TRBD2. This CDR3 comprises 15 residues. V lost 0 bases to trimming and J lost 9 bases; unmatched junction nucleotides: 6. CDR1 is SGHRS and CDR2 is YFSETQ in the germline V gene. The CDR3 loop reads CASSLGAGGPGEQFF. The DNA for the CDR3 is TGCGCCAGCAGCTTGGGAGCGGGGGGGCCGGGTGAGCAGTTCTTC.

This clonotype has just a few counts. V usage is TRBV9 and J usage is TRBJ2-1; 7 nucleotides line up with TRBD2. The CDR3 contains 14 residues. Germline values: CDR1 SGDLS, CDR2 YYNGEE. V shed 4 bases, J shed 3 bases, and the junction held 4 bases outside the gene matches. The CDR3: CASSPRGDYNEQFF. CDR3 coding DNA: TGTGCCAGCAGCCCTCGGGGGGACTACAATGAGCAGTTCTTC.

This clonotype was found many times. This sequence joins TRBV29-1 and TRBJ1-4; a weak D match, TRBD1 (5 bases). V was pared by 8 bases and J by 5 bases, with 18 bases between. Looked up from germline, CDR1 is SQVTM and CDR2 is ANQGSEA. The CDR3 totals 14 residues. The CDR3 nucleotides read TGCAGCTTTTCGGGGGGAGTGACAAATGAAAAACTGTTTTTT. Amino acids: CSFSGGVTNEKLFF.

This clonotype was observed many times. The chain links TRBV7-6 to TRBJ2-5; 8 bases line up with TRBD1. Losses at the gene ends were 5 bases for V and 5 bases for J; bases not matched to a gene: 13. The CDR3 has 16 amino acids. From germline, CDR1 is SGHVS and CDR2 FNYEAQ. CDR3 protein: CASSQGAGRLAETQYF. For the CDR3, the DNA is TGTGCCAGCAGCCAGGGGGCGGGACGCCTCGCTGAGACCCAGTACTTC.

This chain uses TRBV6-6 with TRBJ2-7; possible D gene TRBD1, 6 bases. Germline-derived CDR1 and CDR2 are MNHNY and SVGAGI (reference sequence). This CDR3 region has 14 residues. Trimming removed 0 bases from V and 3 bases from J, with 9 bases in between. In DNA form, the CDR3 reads TGTGCCAGCAGTTACTCGAAGGACAGCTACGAGCAGTACTTC. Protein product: CASSYSKDSYEQYF.

CDR3 region: CSARDDRQGIKKDLFF. DNA of the CDR3: TGCAGTGCTAGAGATGATCGGCAGGGGATTAAGAAGGACCTGTTTTTT. The V and J genes are TRBV20-1 and TRBJ2-2; D perhaps matches TRBD1 (6 bases). Trimming took 0 bases from V and 14 from J, leaving 25 bases between them. Per the germline V gene, CDR1 is DFQATT and CDR2 is SNEGSKA (reference sequence). CDR3 size: 16 residues.

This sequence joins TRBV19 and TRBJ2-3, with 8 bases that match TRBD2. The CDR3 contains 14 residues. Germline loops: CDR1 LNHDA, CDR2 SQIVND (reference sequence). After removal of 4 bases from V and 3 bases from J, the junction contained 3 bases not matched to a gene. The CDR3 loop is CASSKGLGTDTQYF. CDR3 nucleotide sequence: TGTGCCAGTAGTAAGGGACTAGGGACAGATACGCAGTATTTT.

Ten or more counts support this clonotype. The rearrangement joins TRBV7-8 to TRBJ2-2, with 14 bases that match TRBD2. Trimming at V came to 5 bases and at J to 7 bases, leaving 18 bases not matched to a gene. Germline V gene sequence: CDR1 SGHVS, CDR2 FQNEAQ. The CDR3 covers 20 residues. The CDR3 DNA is TGTGCCAGCAGCCGCCCGCCACGACTAGCGGGAGGGCTAGGGTACGGGGAGCTGTTTTTT. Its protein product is CASSRPPRLAGGLGYGELFF.

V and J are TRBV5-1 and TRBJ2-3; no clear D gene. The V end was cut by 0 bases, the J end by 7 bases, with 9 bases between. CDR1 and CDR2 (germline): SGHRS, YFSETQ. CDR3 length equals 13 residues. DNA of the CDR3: TGCGCCAGCAGCTTGGCCAATCGGAATACGCAGTATTTT. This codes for CASSLANRNTQYF. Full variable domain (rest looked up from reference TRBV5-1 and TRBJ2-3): KAGVTQTPRYLIKTRGQQVTLSCSPISGHRSVSWYQQTPGQGLQFLFEYFSETQRNKGNFPGRFSGRQFSNSRSEMNVSTLELGDSALYLCASSLANRNTQYFGPGTRLTVL.

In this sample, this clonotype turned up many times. The DNA for the CDR3 is TGTGCCAGCAGTCACGGACAGGGGGCTAATCAGCCCCAGCATTTT. Its translation is CASSHGQGANQPQHF. The chain employs TRBV6-2 or TRBV6-3 and TRBJ1-5; TRBD1 aligns across 11 bases. The CDR3 has 15 amino acids. V lost 5 bases and J lost 4; bases outside the gene matches: 4. In germline, CDR1 is MNHEY, CDR2 SVGEGT.